The TCR beta chain described here comes from a study of OX40 agonist ivuxolimab in advanced cancers. Study-level information: Of mixed ages from about 20 to 90 and averaging 60 years, the group was around 78% male.

Trimming removed 4 bases at V and 1 base at J, with 16 bases between. The length of the CDR3 is 16 residues. Germline V gives CDR1 MGHRA, CDR2 YSYEKL. In the case of this clone: Its antigen remains unknown.

Assay: immunoSEQ multiplex PCR; the TCRdb copy retains only in-frame clones and omits some. The table has tens of thousands of clones, roughly 94% seen once. The study, taken as a whole, reports: CD4+ T cells averaged fewer expanded clones than CD8+ T cells.

Exclusion applied to patients with autoimmune disease history or systemic immunosuppression. Drawing of blood for sampling happened at baseline, at cycle 4 day 1, and at cycle 7 day 1. The V call is TRBV4-1, the J call TRBJ2-5; possible D gene TRBD1, 6 bases. Sequenced material: CD4+ or CD8+ T cells sorted from blood, taken in a trial of the OX40 agonist ivuxolimab. The TCR comes from an adult with an advanced solid tumor such as melanoma, head and neck, liver or kidney cancer. The chain's CDR3 is CASSRANRDTQETQYF. The CDR3 DNA reads TGCGCCAGCAGCCGAGCAAACCGGGACACCCAAGAGACCCAGTACTTC.